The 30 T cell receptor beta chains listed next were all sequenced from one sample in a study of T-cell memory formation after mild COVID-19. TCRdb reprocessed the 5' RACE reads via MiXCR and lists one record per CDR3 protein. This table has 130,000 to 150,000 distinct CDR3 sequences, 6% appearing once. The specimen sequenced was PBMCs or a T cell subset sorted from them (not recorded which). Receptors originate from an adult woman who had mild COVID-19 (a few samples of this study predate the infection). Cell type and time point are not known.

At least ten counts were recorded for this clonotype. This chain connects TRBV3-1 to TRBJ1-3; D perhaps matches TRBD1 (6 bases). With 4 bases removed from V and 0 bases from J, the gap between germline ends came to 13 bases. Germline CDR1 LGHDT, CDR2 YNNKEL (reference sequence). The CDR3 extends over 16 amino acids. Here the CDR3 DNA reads TGTGCCAGCAGCCCCACAGGGCTAAGCTCTGGAAACACCATATATTTT. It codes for CASSPTGLSSGNTIYF.

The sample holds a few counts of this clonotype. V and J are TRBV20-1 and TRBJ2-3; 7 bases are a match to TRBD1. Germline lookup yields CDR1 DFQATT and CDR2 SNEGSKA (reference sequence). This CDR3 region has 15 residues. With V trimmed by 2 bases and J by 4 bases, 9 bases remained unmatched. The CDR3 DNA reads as TGCAGTGCTAGACGGGACAGTGGGATCCCAGATACGCAGTATTTT. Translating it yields CSARRDSGIPDTQYF.

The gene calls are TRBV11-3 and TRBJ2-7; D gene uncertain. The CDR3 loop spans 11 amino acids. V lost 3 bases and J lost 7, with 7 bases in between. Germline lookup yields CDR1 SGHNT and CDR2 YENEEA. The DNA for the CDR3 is TGTGCCAGCAGCTTCCTGCGGGAGCAGTACTTC. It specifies CASSFLREQYF.

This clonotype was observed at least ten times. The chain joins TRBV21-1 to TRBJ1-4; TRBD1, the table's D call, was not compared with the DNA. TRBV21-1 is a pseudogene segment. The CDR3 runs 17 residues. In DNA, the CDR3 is TGTGCCAGCAGCAAAGCGCAGGGGGCCACAACTAATGAAAAACTGTTTTTT. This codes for CASSKAQGATTNEKLFF.

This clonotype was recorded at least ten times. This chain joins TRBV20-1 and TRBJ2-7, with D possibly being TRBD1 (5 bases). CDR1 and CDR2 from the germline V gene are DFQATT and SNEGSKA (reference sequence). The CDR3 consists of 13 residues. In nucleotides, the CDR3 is TGCAGCCTAAAGGGGCATAGCTCCTACGAGCAGTACTTC. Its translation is CSLKGHSSYEQYF.

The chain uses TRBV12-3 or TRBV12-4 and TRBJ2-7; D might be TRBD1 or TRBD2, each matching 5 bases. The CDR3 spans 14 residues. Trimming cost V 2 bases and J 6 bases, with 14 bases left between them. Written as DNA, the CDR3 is TGTGCCAGCAGTTTAACAAGGGGAGCCTTCGAGCAGTACTTC. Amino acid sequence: CASSLTRGAFEQYF.

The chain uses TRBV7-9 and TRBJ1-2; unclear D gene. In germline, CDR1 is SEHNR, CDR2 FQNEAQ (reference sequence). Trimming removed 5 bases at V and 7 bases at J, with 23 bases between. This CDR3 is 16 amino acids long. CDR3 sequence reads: CASSGRERTAVAGYTF. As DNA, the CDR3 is TGTGCCAGCAGCGGAAGAGAGCGGACGGCGGTGGCTGGCTACACCTTC.

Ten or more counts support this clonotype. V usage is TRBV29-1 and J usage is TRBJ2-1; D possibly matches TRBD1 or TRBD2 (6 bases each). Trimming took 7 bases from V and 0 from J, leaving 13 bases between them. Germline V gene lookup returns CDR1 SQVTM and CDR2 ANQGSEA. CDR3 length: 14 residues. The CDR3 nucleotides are TGCAGCGGTAAGGGGGGACTCTCCTACAATGAGCAGTTCTTC. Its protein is CSGKGGLSYNEQFF.

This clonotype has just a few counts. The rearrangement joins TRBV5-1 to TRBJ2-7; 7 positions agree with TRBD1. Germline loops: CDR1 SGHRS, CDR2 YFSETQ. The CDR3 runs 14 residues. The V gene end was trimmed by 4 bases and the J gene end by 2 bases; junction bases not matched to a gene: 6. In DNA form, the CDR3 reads TGCGCCAGCAGCCCGACAGGGACAGCCTACGAGCAGTACTTC. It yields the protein CASSPTGTAYEQYF.

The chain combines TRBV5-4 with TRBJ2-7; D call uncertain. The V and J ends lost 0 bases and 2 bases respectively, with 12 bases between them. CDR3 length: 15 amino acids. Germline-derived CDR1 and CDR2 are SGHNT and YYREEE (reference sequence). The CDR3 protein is CASSLVGSPTYEQYF. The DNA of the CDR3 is TGTGCCAGCAGCTTGGTAGGGTCCCCTACCTACGAGCAGTACTTC.

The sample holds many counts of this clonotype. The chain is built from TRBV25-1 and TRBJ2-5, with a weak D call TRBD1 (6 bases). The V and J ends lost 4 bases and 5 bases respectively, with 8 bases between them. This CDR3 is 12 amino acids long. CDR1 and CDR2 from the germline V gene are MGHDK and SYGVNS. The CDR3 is CASSGQVETQYF. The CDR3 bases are TGTGCCAGCAGTGGACAGGTGGAGACCCAGTACTTC.

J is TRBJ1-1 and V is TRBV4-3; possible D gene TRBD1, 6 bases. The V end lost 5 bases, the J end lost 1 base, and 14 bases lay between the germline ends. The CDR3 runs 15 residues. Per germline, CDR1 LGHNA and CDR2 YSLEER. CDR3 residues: CASSDAGTSNTEAFF. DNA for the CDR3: TGCGCCAGCAGCGACGCCGGGACATCGAACACTGAAGCTTTCTTT.

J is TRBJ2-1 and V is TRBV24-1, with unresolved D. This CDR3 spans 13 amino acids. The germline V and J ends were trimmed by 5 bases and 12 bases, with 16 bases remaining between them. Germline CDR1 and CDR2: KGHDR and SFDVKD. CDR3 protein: CATSGDLPGRQFF. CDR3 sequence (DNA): TGTGCCACCAGTGGCGATCTCCCGGGTCGGCAGTTCTTC.

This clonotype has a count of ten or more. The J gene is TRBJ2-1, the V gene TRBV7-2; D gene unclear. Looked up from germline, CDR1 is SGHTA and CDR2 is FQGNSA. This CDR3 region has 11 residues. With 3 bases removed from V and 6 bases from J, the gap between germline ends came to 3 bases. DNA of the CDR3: TGTGCCAGCAGCTTCCTCAATGAGCAGTTCTTC. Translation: CASSFLNEQFF.

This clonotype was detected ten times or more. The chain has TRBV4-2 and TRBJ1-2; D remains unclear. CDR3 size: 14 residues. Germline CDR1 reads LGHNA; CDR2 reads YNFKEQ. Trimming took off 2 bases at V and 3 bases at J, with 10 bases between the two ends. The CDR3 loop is CASSQRPADYGYTF. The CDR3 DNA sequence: TGTGCCAGCAGCCAAAGGCCAGCAGACTATGGCTACACCTTC.

The CDR3 DNA reads as TGTGCCAGCAGTATAGTCACCCTCGCCCACGAGCAGTACTTC. Translation gives CASSIVTLAHEQYF. The V gene is TRBV6-6, the J gene TRBJ2-7; no clear D gene. Trimming removed 5 bases at V and 5 bases at J, with 16 bases between. This CDR3 contains 14 residues. Germline V lookup: CDR1 MNHNY, CDR2 SVGAGI (reference sequence).

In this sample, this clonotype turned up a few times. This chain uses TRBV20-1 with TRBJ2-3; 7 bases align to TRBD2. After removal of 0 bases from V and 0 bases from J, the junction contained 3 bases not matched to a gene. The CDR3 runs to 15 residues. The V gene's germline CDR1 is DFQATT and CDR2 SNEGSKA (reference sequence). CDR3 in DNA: TGCAGTGCTAGAGATCTAGCGGAAAGCACAGATACGCAGTATTTT. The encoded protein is CSARDLAESTDTQYF.

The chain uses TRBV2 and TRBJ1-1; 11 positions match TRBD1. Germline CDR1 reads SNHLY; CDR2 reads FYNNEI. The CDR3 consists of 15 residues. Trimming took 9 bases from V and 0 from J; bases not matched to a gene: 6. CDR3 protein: CASRTGGGMNTEAFF. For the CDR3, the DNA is TGTGCCAGTCGGACAGGGGGCGGAATGAACACTGAAGCTTTCTTT.

Here the CDR3 DNA reads TGTGCCAGCAGCTTGGGCCCGGATTACTATGGCTACACCTTC. Its translation: CASSLGPDYYGYTF. The chain uses TRBV7-8 and TRBJ1-2; D unclear. Germline CDR1 reads SGHVS; CDR2 reads FQNEAQ. CDR3 length: 14 amino acids. Between the trimmed V and J ends, which lost 3 bases and 3 bases, there was a span of 11 bases.

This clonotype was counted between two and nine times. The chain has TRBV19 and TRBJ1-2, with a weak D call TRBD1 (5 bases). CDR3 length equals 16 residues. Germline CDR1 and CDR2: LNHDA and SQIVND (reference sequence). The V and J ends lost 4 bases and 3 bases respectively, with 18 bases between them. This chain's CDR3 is CASSKAGAQAHYGYTF. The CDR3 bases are TGTGCCAGTAGTAAGGCTGGGGCACAGGCCCACTATGGCTACACCTTC.

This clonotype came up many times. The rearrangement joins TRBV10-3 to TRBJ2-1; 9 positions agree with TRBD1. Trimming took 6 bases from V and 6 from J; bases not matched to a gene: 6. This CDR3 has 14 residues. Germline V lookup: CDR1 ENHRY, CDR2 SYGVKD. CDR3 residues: CAIRNRGLGNEQFF. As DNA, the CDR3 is TGTGCCATCAGAAACAGGGGGCTGGGCAATGAGCAGTTCTTC.

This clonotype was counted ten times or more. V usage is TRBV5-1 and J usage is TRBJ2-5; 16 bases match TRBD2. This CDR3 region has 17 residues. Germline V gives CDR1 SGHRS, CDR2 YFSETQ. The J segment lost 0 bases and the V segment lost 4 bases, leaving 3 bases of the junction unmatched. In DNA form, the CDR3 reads TGCGCCAGCAGCCCGGGACTAGCGGGGGGGTACCAAGAGACCCAGTACTTC. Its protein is CASSPGLAGGYQETQYF.

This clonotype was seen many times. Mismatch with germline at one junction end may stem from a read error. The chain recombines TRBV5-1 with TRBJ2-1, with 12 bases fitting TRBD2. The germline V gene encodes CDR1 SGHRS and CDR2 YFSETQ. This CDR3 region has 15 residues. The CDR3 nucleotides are TGTGCCAGCAGTTTGGGACTAGCGGGCTACAATGAGCAGTTCTTC. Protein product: CASSLGLAGYNEQFF.

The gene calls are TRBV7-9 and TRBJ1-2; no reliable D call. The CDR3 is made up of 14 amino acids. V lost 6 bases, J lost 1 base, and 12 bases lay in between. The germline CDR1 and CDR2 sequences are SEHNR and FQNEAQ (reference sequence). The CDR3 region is CASRPREDNYGYTF. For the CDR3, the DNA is TGTGCCAGCAGACCTAGGGAAGATAACTATGGCTACACCTTC. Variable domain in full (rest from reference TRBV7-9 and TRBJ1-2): DTGVSQNPRHKITKRGQNVTFRCDPISEHNRLYWYRQTLGQGPEFLTYFQNEAQLEKSRLLSDRFSAERPKGSFSTLEIQRTEQGDSAMYLCASRPREDNYGYTFGSGTRLTVV.

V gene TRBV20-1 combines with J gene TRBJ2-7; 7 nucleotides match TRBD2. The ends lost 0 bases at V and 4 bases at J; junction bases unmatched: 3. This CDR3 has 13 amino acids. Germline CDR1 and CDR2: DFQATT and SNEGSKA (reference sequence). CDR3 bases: TGCAGTGCTAGAGAGGGTAGCGGGTACGAGCAGTACTTC. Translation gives CSAREGSGYEQYF.

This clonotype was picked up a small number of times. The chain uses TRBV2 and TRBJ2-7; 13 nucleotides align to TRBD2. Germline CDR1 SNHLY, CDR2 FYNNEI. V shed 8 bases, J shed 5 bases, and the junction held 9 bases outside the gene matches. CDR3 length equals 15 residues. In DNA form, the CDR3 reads TGTGCCAGCGCTACTAGCGGGGGGGCTGGGAACGAGCAGTACTTC. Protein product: CASATSGGAGNEQYF.

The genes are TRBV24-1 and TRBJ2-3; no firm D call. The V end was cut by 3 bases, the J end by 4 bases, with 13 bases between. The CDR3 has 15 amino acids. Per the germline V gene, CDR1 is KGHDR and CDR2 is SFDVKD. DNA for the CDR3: TGTGCCACCAGTGATGCTGGACGGAGACCAGATACGCAGTATTTT. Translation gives CATSDAGRRPDTQYF.

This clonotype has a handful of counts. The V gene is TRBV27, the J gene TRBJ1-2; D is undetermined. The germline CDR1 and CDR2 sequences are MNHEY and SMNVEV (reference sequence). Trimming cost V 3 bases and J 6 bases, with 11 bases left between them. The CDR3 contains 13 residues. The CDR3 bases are TGTGCCAGCAGTTTTGTGGGGTTCGATGGCTACACCTTC. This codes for CASSFVGFDGYTF.

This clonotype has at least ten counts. CDR3 nucleotides: TGCAGTGCTAGTCAGACTAGCGGGAGCGTGTGGCAAGAGACCCAGTACTTC. It yields the protein CSASQTSGSVWQETQYF. V and J are TRBV20-1 and TRBJ2-5; 12 nucleotides line up with TRBD2. The length of the CDR3 is 17 residues. V was pared by 3 bases and J by 2 bases, with 10 bases of the junction left unmatched. In germline, CDR1 is DFQATT, CDR2 SNEGSKA (reference sequence).

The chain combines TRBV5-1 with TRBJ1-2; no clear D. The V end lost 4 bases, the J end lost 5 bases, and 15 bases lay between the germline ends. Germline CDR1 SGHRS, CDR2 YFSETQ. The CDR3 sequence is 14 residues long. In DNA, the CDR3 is TGCGCCAGCAGCAGCGGAAATTCTCGATATGGCTACACCTTC. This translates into CASSSGNSRYGYTF.